This entry describes one T cell receptor beta chain. Its antigen is unknown. These data belong to a study of cytomegalovirus exposure and HLA in healthy donors. Study observations and caveats: Later work showed greater clonal expansion in HLA-associated TCR beta chains than in equally common others.

PCR primers comprised 60 Vbeta and 13 Jbeta primers. Assay used: immunoSEQ multiplex PCR; TCRdb lists only in-frame clones, some missing. The sample's table shows some 130,000 clones. Sequencing input: PBMCs. This receptor was identified in a woman in her 40s in good health and CMV-seropositive.

The CDR3 is CATSRDVAEQFF. The CDR3 DNA follows: TGTGCCACCAGCAGAGATGTGGCTGAGCAGTTCTTC. The chain combines TRBV15 with TRBJ2-1; unclear D gene. Trimming pared 0 bases from V and 9 bases from J, leaving 6 bases between. The germline V gene encodes CDR1 LNHNV and CDR2 YYDKDF (reference sequence). CDR3 length: 12 amino acids.